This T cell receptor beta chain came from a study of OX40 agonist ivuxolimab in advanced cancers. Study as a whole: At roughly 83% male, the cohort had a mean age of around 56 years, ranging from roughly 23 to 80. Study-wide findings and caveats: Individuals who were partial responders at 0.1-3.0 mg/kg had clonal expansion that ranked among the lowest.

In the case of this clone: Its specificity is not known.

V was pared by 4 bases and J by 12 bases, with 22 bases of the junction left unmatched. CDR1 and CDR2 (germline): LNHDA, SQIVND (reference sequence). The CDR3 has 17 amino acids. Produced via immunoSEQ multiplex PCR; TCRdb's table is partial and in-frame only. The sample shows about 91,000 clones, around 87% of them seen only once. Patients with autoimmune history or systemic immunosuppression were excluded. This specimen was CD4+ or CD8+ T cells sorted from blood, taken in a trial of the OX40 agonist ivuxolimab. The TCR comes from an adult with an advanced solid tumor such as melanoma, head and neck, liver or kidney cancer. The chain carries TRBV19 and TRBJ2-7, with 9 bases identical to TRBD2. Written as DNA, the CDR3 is TGTGCCAGTAGTAGTGACACTACCTTAGCGGGAGTCTACCACATGTACTTC. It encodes CASSSDTTLAGVYHMYF.